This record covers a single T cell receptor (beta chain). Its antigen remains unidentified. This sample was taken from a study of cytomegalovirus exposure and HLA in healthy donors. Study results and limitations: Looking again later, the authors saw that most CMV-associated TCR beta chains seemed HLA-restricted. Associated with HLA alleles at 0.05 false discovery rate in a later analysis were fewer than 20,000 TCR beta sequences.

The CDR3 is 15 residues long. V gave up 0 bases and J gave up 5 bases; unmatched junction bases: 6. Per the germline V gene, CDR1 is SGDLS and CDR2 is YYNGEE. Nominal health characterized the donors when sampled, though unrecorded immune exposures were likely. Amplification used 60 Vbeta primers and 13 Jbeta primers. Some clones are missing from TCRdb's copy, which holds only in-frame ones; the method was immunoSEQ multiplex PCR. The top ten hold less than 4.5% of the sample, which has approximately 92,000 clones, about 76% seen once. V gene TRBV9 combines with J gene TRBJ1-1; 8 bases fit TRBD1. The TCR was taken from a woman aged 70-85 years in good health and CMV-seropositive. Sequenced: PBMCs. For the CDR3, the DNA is TGTGCCAGCAGCGTAGGCCCAGGGGGCTCAACTGAAGCTTTCTTT. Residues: CASSVGPGGSTEAFF.